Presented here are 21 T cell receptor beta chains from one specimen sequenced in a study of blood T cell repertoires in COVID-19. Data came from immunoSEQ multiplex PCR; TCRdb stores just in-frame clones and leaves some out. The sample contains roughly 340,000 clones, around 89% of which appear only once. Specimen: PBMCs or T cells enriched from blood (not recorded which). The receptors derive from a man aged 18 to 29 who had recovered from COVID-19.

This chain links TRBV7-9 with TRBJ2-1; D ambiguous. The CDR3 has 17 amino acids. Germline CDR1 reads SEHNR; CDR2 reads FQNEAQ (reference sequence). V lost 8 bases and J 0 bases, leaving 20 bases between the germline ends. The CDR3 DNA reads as TGTGCCAGCTCTCCCCCCTCGGGTCTGAGCTCCTACAATGAGCAGTTCTTC. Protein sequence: CASSPPSGLSSYNEQFF.

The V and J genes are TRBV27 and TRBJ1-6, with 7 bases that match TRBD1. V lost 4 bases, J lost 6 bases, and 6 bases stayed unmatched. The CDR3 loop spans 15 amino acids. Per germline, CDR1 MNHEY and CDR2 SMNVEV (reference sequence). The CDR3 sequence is CASSYRGQLNSPLHF. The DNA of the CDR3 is TGTGCCAGCAGTTATCGGGGACAGCTTAATTCACCCCTCCACTTT.

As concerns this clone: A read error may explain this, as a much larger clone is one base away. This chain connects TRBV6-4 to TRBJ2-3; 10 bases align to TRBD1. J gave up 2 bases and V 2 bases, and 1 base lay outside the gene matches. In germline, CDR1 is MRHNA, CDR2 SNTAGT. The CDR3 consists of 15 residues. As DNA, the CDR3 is TGTGCCAGCAGTGACGGGACAGGGGACACAGATACGCAGTATTTT. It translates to CASSDGTGDTDTQYF.

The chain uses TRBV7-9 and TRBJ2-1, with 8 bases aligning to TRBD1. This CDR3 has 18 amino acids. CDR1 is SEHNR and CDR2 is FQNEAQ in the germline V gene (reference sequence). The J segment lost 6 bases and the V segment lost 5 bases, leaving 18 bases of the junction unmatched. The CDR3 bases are TGTGCCAGCAGCCGAGGACAGGGTCTGATTGGGCCCTCCAATGAGCAGTTCTTC. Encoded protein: CASSRGQGLIGPSNEQFF.

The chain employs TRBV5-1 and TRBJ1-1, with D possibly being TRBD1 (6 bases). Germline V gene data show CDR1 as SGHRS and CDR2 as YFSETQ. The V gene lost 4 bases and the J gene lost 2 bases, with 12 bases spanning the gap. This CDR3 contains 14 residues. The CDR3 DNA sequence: TGCGCCAGCAGCGCACAGGGTACAAACACTGAAGCTTTCTTT. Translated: CASSAQGTNTEAFF.

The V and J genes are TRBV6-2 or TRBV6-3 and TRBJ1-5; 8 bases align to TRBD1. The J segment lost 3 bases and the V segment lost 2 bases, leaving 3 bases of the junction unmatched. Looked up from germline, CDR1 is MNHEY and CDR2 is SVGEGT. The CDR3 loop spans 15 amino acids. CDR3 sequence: CASSYTGGVNQPQHF. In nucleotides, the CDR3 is TGTGCCAGCAGTTACACAGGGGGAGTCAATCAGCCCCAGCATTTT.

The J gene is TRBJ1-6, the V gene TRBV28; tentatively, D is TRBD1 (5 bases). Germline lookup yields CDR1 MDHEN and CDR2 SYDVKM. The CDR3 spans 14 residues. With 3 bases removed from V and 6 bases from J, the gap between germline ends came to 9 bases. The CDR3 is CASSFVQGNSPLHF. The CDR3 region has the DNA TGTGCCAGCAGTTTCGTGCAGGGTAATTCACCCCTCCACTTT.

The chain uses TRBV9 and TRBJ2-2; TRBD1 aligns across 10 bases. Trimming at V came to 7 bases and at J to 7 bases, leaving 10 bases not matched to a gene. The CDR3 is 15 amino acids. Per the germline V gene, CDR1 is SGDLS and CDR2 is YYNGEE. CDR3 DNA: TGTGCCAGCGGGAGAGGGACAGGGGAACGCGGGGAGCTGTTTTTT. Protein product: CASGRGTGERGELFF.

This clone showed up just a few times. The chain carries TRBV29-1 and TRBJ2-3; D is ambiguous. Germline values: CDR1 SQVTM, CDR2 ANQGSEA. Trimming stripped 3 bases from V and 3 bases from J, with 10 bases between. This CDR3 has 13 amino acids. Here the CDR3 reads CSVDSAGTDTQYF. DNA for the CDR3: TGCAGCGTTGACTCGGCAGGTACAGATACGCAGTATTTT.

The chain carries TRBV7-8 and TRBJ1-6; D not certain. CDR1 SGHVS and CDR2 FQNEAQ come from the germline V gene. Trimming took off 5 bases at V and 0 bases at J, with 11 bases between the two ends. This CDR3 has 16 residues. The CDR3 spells CASSAQALSYNSPLHF. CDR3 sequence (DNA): TGTGCCAGCAGCGCTCAGGCTCTCTCCTATAATTCACCCCTCCACTTT.

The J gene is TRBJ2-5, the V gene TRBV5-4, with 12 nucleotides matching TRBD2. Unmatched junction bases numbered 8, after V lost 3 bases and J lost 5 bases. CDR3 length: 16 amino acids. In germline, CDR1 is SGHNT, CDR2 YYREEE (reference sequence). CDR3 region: CASSYSSGGAEETQYF. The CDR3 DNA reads TGTGCCAGCAGCTATTCTAGCGGGGGGGCCGAGGAGACCCAGTACTTC. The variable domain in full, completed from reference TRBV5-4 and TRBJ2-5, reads ETGVTQSPTHLIKTRGQQVTLRCSSQSGHNTVSWYQQALGQGPQFIFQYYREEENGRGNFPPRFSGLQFPNYSSELNVNALELDDSALYLCASSYSSGGAEETQYFGPGTRLLVL.

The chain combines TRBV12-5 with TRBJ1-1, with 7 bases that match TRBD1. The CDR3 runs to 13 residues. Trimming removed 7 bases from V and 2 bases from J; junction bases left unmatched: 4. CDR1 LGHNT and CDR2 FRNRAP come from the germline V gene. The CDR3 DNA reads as TGTGCTAGTGCGTGGACAGGTAACACTGAAGCTTTCTTT. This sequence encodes CASAWTGNTEAFF.

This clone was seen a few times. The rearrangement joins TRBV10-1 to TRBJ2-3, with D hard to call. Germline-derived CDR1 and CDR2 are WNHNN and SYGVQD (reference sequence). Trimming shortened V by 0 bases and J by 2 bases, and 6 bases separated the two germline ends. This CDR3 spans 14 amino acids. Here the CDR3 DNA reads TGCGCCAGCAGTGAGTCCCCAGTCACAGATACGCAGTATTTT. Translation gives CASSESPVTDTQYF.

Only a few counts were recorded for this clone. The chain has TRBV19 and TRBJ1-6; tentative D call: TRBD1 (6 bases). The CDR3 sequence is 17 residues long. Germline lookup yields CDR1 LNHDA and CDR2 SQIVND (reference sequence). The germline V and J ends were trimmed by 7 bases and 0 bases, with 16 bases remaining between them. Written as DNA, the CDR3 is TGTGCCAGTACCAGTTCGAGGGGGTTCTCCTATAATTCACCCCTCCACTTT. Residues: CASTSSRGFSYNSPLHF.

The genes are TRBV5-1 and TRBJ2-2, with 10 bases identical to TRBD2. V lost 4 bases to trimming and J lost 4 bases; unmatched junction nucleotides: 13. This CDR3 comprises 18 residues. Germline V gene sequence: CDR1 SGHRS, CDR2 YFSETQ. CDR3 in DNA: TGCGCCAGCAGCGGACGCGGGACTAGCGACCGAGGCACCGGGGAGCTGTTTTTT. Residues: CASSGRGTSDRGTGELFF.

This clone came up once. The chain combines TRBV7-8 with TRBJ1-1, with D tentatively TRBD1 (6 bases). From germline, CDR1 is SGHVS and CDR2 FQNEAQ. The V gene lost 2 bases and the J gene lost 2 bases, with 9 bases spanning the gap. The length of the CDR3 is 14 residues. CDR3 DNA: TGTGCCAGCAGCTTACAGGGGCGAAACACTGAAGCTTTCTTT. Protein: CASSLQGRNTEAFF.

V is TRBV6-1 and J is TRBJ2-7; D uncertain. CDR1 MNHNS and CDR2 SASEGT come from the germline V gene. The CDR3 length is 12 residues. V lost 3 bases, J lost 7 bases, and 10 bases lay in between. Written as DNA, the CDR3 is TGTGCCAGCAGTGATAGTGGGCGAGAGCAGTACTTC. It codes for CASSDSGREQYF.

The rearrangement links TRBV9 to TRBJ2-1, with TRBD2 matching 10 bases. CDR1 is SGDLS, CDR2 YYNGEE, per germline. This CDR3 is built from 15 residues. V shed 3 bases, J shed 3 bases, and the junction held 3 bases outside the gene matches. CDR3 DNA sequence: TGTGCCAGCAGCGCTAGCGGGGGCTTCTACAATGAGCAGTTCTTC. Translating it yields CASSASGGFYNEQFF.

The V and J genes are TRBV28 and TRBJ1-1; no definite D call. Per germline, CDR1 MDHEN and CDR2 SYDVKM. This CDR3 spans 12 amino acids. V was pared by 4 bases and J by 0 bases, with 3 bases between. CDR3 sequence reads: CASSSVNTEAFF. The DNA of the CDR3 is TGTGCCAGCAGTTCGGTGAACACTGAAGCTTTCTTT.

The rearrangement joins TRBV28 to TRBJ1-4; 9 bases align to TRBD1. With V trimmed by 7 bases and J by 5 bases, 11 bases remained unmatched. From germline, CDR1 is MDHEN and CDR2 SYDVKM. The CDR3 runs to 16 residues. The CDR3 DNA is TGTGCCAGCAACCTGCCGGGACAGGGACCGAATGAAAAACTGTTTTTT. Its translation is CASNLPGQGPNEKLFF.

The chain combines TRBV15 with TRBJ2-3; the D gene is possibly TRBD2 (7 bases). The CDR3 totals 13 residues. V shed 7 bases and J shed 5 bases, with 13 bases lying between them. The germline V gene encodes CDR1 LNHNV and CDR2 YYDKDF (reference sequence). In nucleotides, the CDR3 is TGTGCCACCAAGGGGGACTACCAAGATACGCAGTATTTT. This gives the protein CATKGDYQDTQYF.